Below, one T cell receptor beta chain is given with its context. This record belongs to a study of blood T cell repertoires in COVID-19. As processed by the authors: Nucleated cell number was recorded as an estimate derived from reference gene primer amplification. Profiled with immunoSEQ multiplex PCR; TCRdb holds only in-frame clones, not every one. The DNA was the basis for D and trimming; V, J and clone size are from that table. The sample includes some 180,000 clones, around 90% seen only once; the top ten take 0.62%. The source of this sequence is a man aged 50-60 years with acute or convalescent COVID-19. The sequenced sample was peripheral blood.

In DNA form, the CDR3 reads TGTGCCATCAGGGATCCCTTAGGGGCAGATACGCAGTATTTT. This sequence encodes CAIRDPLGADTQYF. V gene TRBV10-3 combines with J gene TRBJ2-3; D might be TRBD1 (5 bases). The V end lost 6 bases, the J end lost 4 bases, and 14 bases lay between the germline ends. This CDR3 is 14 amino acids long. The germline CDR1 and CDR2 sequences are ENHRY and SYGVKD.